One sample yielded the 32 T cell receptor beta chains listed below, sequenced in a study of blood T cell repertoires in COVID-19. The assay was immunoSEQ multiplex PCR, and TCRdb's table has in-frame clones only and misses some. Of 350,000 to 550,000 clones listed, roughly 91% were seen once; the top ten hold approximately 4.5%. Material: peripheral blood. These receptors were taken from a woman in her thirties with acute or convalescent COVID-19.

V and J are TRBV5-1 and TRBJ2-7; D is ambiguous. This CDR3 is 14 amino acids long. Trimming removed 0 bases at V and 2 bases at J, with 9 bases between. Looked up from germline, CDR1 is SGHRS and CDR2 is YFSETQ. Written as DNA, the CDR3 is TGCGCCAGCAGCTTGGACAGTTTCGCCTACGAGCAGTACTTC. Protein sequence: CASSLDSFAYEQYF.

This clone was detected a few times. The DNA for the CDR3 is TGCGCCAGCAGCCAAGAAGCCGATTCACCCCTCCACTTT. Its protein product is CASSQEADSPLHF. V and J are TRBV4-1 and TRBJ1-6, with D unresolved. The CDR3 sequence is 13 residues long. V was shortened by 0 bases and J by 8 bases, with 5 bases between the two germline ends. CDR1 MGHRA and CDR2 YSYEKL come from the germline V gene.

The rearrangement links TRBV9 to TRBJ2-5; TRBD2 aligns across 14 bases. CDR1 is SGDLS, CDR2 YYNGEE, per germline. CDR3 length: 18 residues. With 2 bases clipped from V and 2 bases from J, the junction kept 8 bases outside the gene matches. This chain's CDR3 is CASSVEPGLAGAQETQYF. CDR3 nucleotide sequence: TGTGCCAGCAGCGTTGAGCCGGGACTAGCGGGGGCTCAAGAGACCCAGTACTTC.

The chain uses TRBV5-6 and TRBJ2-3, with TRBD1 identical over 7 bases. CDR1 is SGHDT, CDR2 YYEEEE, per germline. This CDR3 spans 17 amino acids. V lost 0 bases, J lost 1 base, and 8 bases stayed unmatched. The CDR3, as DNA: TGTGCCAGCAGCTTGGAAGGACACGGACAGGGCACAGATACGCAGTATTTT. This codes for CASSLEGHGQGTDTQYF. Full variable domain (missing parts from reference TRBV5-6 and TRBJ2-3): DAGVTQSPTHLIKTRGQQVTLRCSPKSGHDTVSWYQQALGQGPQFIFQYYEEEERQRGNFPDRFSGHQFPNYSSELNVNALLLGDSALYLCASSLEGHGQGTDTQYFGPGTRLTVL.

V and J are TRBV19 and TRBJ2-2; TRBD2 aligns across 14 bases. CDR3 length equals 17 residues. Trimming at V came to 5 bases and at J to 8 bases, leaving 10 bases not matched to a gene. Germline CDR1 and CDR2: LNHDA and SQIVND (reference sequence). CDR3 residues: CASSPGLAGGIRGELFF. The CDR3 DNA follows: TGTGCCAGTAGTCCTGGACTAGCGGGGGGAATTCGAGGGGAGCTGTTTTTT.

The rearrangement joins TRBV24-1 to TRBJ1-1; 7 nucleotides align to TRBD1. Germline values: CDR1 KGHDR, CDR2 SFDVKD. The V segment lost 3 bases and the J segment 10 bases; nucleotides outside the gene matches: 7. The CDR3 is 13 amino acids. CDR3 DNA sequence: TGTGCCACCAGTGATATTGACAGGGTGGGAGCTTTCTTT. Translated: CATSDIDRVGAFF.

The chain is built from TRBV28 and TRBJ2-7; 7 bases agree with TRBD2. The CDR3 extends over 15 amino acids. V lost 6 bases to trimming and J lost 0 bases; unmatched junction nucleotides: 8. The germline V gene encodes CDR1 MDHEN and CDR2 SYDVKM. This CDR3 reads CASRAPGLSSYEQYF. Here the CDR3 DNA reads TGTGCCAGCAGAGCCCCGGGACTAAGCTCCTACGAGCAGTACTTC.

This clone appeared once. The chain couples TRBV5-1 to TRBJ1-2; TRBD1 matches at 7 bases. V dropped 0 bases and J dropped 2; count of bases not matched to a gene: 7. The CDR3 sequence is 16 residues long. The germline V gene encodes CDR1 SGHRS and CDR2 YFSETQ. The CDR3 loop is CASSLGLDRRNYGYTF. The CDR3 DNA sequence: TGCGCCAGCAGCTTGGGGCTGGACAGGAGAAACTATGGCTACACCTTC.

This chain joins TRBV3-1 (or the pseudogene TRBV3-2) and TRBJ2-7; D perhaps matches TRBD2 (5 bases). V lost 2 bases to trimming and J lost 7 bases, with 12 bases between them. Germline values: CDR1 LGHDT, CDR2 YNNKEL (reference sequence). This CDR3 contains 13 residues. CDR3: CASSQSGTREQYF. The DNA of the CDR3 is TGTGCCAGCAGCCAATCGGGAACGCGGGAGCAGTACTTC.

Worth noting for this clone: At the DNA level, this CDR3 is encoded by other sequences in the same sample as well. The rearrangement uses TRBV18 and TRBJ1-4; maybe TRBD1 (5 bases). V lost 3 bases and J 5 bases, leaving 10 bases between the germline ends. Germline CDR1 and CDR2: KGHSH and LQKENI. This CDR3 comprises 14 residues. The CDR3 DNA reads as TGTGCCAGCTCACCGACAGCGACGAATGAAAAACTGTTTTTT. Translation: CASSPTATNEKLFF.

Only one count was recorded for this clone. The chain joins TRBV13 to TRBJ1-4; possibly TRBD1 for D (6 bases). V was clipped by 0 bases and J by 5 bases, with 13 bases between them. This CDR3 has 16 residues. Per germline, CDR1 PRHDT and CDR2 FYEKMQ (reference sequence). CDR3 sequence reads: CASSLGLAQGNEKLFF. For the CDR3, the DNA is TGTGCCAGCAGCTTAGGTTTGGCGCAGGGGAATGAAAAACTGTTTTTT.

The chain couples TRBV2 to TRBJ1-5; D is unresolved. Germline lookup yields CDR1 SNHLY and CDR2 FYNNEI. V lost 5 bases and J 0 bases, leaving 5 bases between the germline ends. The CDR3 extends over 13 amino acids. This chain's CDR3 is CASSLNSNQPQHF. The CDR3 DNA reads as TGTGCCAGCAGTCTTAATAGCAATCAGCCCCAGCATTTT. The full variable domain, with the rest looked up from reference TRBV2 and TRBJ1-5, is EPEVTQTPSHQVTQMGQEVILRCVPISNHLYFYWYRQILGQKVEFLVSFYNNEISEKSEIFDDQFSVERPDGSNFTLKIRSTKLEDSAMYFCASSLNSNQPQHFGDGTRLSIL.

In DNA, the CDR3 is TGTGCCTGGAGTGTACAGGTAGGGAACACTGAAGCTTTCTTT. This encodes CAWSVQVGNTEAFF. J is TRBJ1-1 and V is TRBV30; the D gene is possibly TRBD1 (5 bases). CDR3 length: 14 residues. Trimming cost V 0 bases and J 1 base, with 9 bases left between them. In germline, CDR1 is GTSNPN, CDR2 SVGIG (reference sequence). Supplemented by reference TRBV30 and TRBJ1-1, the full variable domain reads SQTIHQWPATLVQPVGSPLSLECTVEGTSNPNLYWYRQAAGRGLQLLFYSVGIGQISSEVPQNLSASRPQDRQFILSSKKLLLSDSGFYLCAWSVQVGNTEAFFGQGTRLTVV.

The rearrangement joins TRBV6-5 to TRBJ2-1; TRBD2 aligns across 11 bases. The CDR3 extends over 14 amino acids. V lost 5 bases, J lost 8 bases, and 5 bases stayed unmatched. The germline V gene has CDR1 MNHEY and CDR2 SVGAGI. This CDR3 reads CASSLAGGGDEQFF. The CDR3 nucleotides are TGTGCCAGCAGTCTAGCGGGGGGAGGCGATGAGCAGTTCTTC.

The genes are TRBV12-3 or TRBV12-4 and TRBJ2-7; no clear D. The CDR3 loop spans 13 amino acids. With 7 bases removed from V and 5 bases from J, the gap between germline ends came to 15 bases. CDR3 coding DNA: TGTGCCAGCACCGGCGGCACATCGGACGAGCAGTACTTC. Translation: CASTGGTSDEQYF.

The CDR3 region is CASSKQGPTEAFF. CDR3 DNA: TGTGCCAGTAGTAAACAGGGGCCCACTGAAGCTTTCTTT. The chain recombines TRBV19 with TRBJ1-1; 7 bases line up with TRBD1. CDR1 and CDR2 from the germline V gene are LNHDA and SQIVND (reference sequence). V trimming: 4 bases; J trimming: 4 bases; junction bases outside the gene matches: 3. The CDR3 covers 13 residues.

V gene TRBV7-3 combines with J gene TRBJ2-5; 16 bases line up with TRBD2. CDR1 SGHTA and CDR2 FQGTGA come from the germline V gene. There are 19 residues in the CDR3. The J segment lost 5 bases and the V segment lost 1 base, leaving 10 bases of the junction unmatched. This CDR3 reads CASSLMGLAGGLWEETQYF. The DNA for the CDR3 is TGTGCCAGCAGCTTAATGGGACTAGCGGGGGGGCTTTGGGAGGAGACCCAGTACTTC.

V gene TRBV20-1 combines with J gene TRBJ1-2, with D possibly matching TRBD1 (5 bases). Germline-derived CDR1 and CDR2 are DFQATT and SNEGSKA (reference sequence). The CDR3 loop spans 13 amino acids. V was clipped by 3 bases and J by 1 base, with 9 bases between them. DNA for the CDR3: TGCAGTGCTAGTTGGAGGGGTAACTATGGCTACACCTTC. Protein sequence: CSASWRGNYGYTF.

This chain uses TRBV2 with TRBJ2-1; D not resolved. The CDR3 is made up of 15 amino acids. Germline V gives CDR1 SNHLY, CDR2 FYNNEI. The V gene lost 5 bases and the J gene lost 0 bases, with 11 bases spanning the gap. Written as DNA, the CDR3 is TGTGCCAGCAGTCGCGGCCCTAGCTCCTACAATGAGCAGTTCTTC. Its translation: CASSRGPSSYNEQFF. The entire variable domain, with the rest obtained from reference TRBV2 and TRBJ2-1, is as follows: EPEVTQTPSHQVTQMGQEVILRCVPISNHLYFYWYRQILGQKVEFLVSFYNNEISEKSEIFDDQFSVERPDGSNFTLKIRSTKLEDSAMYFCASSRGPSSYNEQFFGPGTRLTVL.

The V gene is TRBV12-3 or TRBV12-4, the J gene TRBJ2-7; a possible D gene is TRBD2 (5 bases). Trimming pared 3 bases from V and 7 bases from J, leaving 13 bases between. This CDR3 spans 13 amino acids. The CDR3 loop reads CASSFGSTGEQYF. In nucleotides, the CDR3 is TGTGCCAGCAGTTTTGGGAGTACGGGGGAGCAGTACTTC.

With regard to this clone: Other nucleotide sequences in the sample specify the same CDR3. The J gene is TRBJ1-4, the V gene TRBV5-1; 7 nucleotides line up with TRBD1. Germline assignment: CDR1 SGHRS and CDR2 YFSETQ. The V and J ends lost 2 bases and 3 bases, in that order; junction bases with no gene match: 1. The CDR3 is made up of 14 amino acids. The CDR3 nucleotides read TGCGCCAGCAGCTTACAGGGGTCTAATGAAAAACTGTTTTTT. It translates to CASSLQGSNEKLFF.

This chain connects TRBV19 to TRBJ1-5, with no clear D. This CDR3 comprises 12 residues. V lost 3 bases and J lost 7, with 7 bases in between. CDR1 LNHDA and CDR2 SQIVND come from the germline V gene (reference sequence). CDR3 sequence (DNA): TGTGCCAGTAGTATGGGGAGGCAGCCCCAGCATTTT. The encoded protein is CASSMGRQPQHF.

The chain employs TRBV5-6 and TRBJ2-7; TRBD2 matches 7 bases. Looked up from germline, CDR1 is SGHDT and CDR2 is YYEEEE. This CDR3 spans 18 amino acids. The J segment lost 1 base and the V segment lost 1 base, leaving 14 bases of the junction unmatched. The CDR3 sequence: CASSLTREGKGRSYEQYF. The CDR3 DNA is TGTGCCAGCAGCTTGACGAGGGAGGGGAAGGGCCGTTCCTACGAGCAGTACTTC.

The chain is built from TRBV4-1 and TRBJ2-1, with D perhaps matching TRBD2 (7 bases). The V end was cut by 2 bases, the J end by 8 bases, with 16 bases between. The CDR3 runs to 15 residues. Germline V gene data show CDR1 as MGHRA and CDR2 as YSYEKL. CDR3 in amino acids: CASSQFGGGVDEQFF. The CDR3 DNA sequence: TGCGCCAGCAGCCAATTCGGCGGGGGCGTCGATGAGCAGTTCTTC.

The J gene is TRBJ1-1, the V gene TRBV5-8; maybe TRBD1 (6 bases). The CDR3 is 15 residues long. Trimming removed 4 bases from V and 1 base from J, with 14 bases in between. Germline lookup yields CDR1 SGHTS and CDR2 YDEGEE. CDR3 DNA: TGTGCCAGCAGCCTACAGGGTCGGGCGAACACTGAAGCTTTCTTT. Protein: CASSLQGRANTEAFF. The full variable domain, in which reference TRBV5-8 and TRBJ1-1 provide the parts outside the CDR3, is EAGVTQSPTHLIKTRGQQATLRCSPISGHTSVYWYQQALGLGLQFLLWYDEGEERNRGNFPPRFSGRQFPNYSSELNVNALELEDSALYLCASSLQGRANTEAFFGQGTRLTVV.

The chain joins TRBV6-5 to TRBJ1-1, with TRBD1 identical over 7 bases. V shed 6 bases and J 6 bases; nucleotides not matched to a gene: 10. This CDR3 is 14 amino acids long. The V gene's germline CDR1 is MNHEY and CDR2 SVGAGI. CDR3 residues: CASRSQGNFAEAFF. CDR3 in DNA: TGTGCCAGCAGATCACAGGGGAATTTCGCTGAAGCTTTCTTT.

V is TRBV6-5 and J is TRBJ2-3, with D unresolved. Germline-derived CDR1 and CDR2 are MNHEY and SVGAGI. With 6 bases removed from V and 2 bases from J, the gap between germline ends came to 15 bases. The CDR3 is made up of 15 amino acids. CDR3 DNA sequence: TGTGCCAGCAGCGCGTGGGCCTCCACCACAGATACGCAGTATTTT. This translates into CASSAWASTTDTQYF.

The chain has TRBV20-1 and TRBJ2-5; tentatively, D is TRBD2 (7 bases). Trimming pared 3 bases from V and 3 bases from J, leaving 14 bases between. Germline CDR1 DFQATT, CDR2 SNEGSKA (reference sequence). CDR3 length: 14 amino acids. The chain's CDR3 is CSASWGGGEETQYF. CDR3 coding DNA: TGCAGTGCTAGTTGGGGAGGGGGGGAAGAGACCCAGTACTTC.

The rearrangement joins TRBV28 to TRBJ1-4, with unresolved D. From germline, CDR1 is MDHEN and CDR2 SYDVKM. The length of the CDR3 is 14 residues. Trimming took off 4 bases at V and 6 bases at J, with 12 bases between the two ends. The CDR3 loop is CASSSGQPDEKLFF. The CDR3 nucleotides read TGTGCCAGCAGTTCTGGGCAGCCCGATGAAAAACTGTTTTTT.

The chain couples TRBV5-1 to TRBJ2-6; TRBD1 matches at 10 bases. Germline lookup yields CDR1 SGHRS and CDR2 YFSETQ. This CDR3 has 17 amino acids. V lost 4 bases, J lost 4 bases, and 8 bases stayed unmatched. The CDR3 sequence is CASSRGTGEAGANVLTF. As DNA, the CDR3 is TGCGCCAGCAGCCGTGGGACAGGGGAGGCGGGGGCCAACGTCCTGACTTTC.

This sequence joins TRBV14 and TRBJ1-2, with D perhaps TRBD1 (5 bases). Trimming took off 4 bases at V and 4 bases at J, with 10 bases between the two ends. This CDR3 has 13 residues. CDR1 is SGHDN and CDR2 is FVKESK in the germline V gene. The CDR3 DNA reads TGTGCCAGCAGCCTGGGGCCGGTCTATGGCTACACCTTC. It is translated as CASSLGPVYGYTF.

This sequence joins TRBV9 and TRBJ1-6; no reliable D call. CDR3 length: 16 residues. V lost 0 bases, J lost 0 bases, and 7 bases lay in between. Germline CDR1 reads SGDLS; CDR2 reads YYNGEE. The chain's CDR3 is CASSVDEGSYNSPLHF. The CDR3 DNA reads as TGTGCCAGCAGCGTAGATGAGGGCTCCTATAATTCACCCCTCCACTTT.